A selection of T cell receptor beta chains follows, all from one sample in a study of Ad26.COV2.S vaccination and SARS-CoV-2 variants. TCRdb's table, derived via immunoSEQ multiplex PCR, lists solely in-frame clones and lacks some. The profile covers over 85,000 clones, with approximately 77% appearing a single time and about 16% taken by the ten largest. Sequences were derived from peripheral blood, sampled after recovery from COVID-19. The receptor source for this set is a human donor who had recovered from COVID-19. CDR3s include the opening cysteine and the closing phenylalanine or tryptophan. The D gene is left open where the match is weak. Clone sizes are given selectively: once, few, many, or a class where the clone is expanded.

V gene: TRBV2; J gene: TRBJ1-5; clone size: NA; D gene: NA; CDR3 protein: CASSENGGKGHF; CDR3 DNA: TGTGCCAGCAGTGAAAACGGGGGGAAGGGGCATTTT
V gene: TRBV7-2; J gene: TRBJ2-7; clone size: NA; D gene: TRBD2; CDR3 protein: CASSLGLAGSASEQYF; CDR3 DNA: TGTGCCAGCAGCCTCGGACTAGCGGGATCGGCTAGCGAGCAGTACTTC
V gene: TRBV27; J gene: TRBJ1-2; clone size: NA; D gene: TRBD1; CDR3 protein: CASSYRDSGLHGYTF; CDR3 DNA: TGTGCCAGCAGTTACCGGGACAGTGGTTTGCATGGCTACACCTTC
V gene: TRBV9; J gene: TRBJ2-5; clone size: NA; D gene: TRBD1; CDR3 protein: CASSVAGRTGVGQETQYF; CDR3 DNA: TGTGCCAGCAGCGTAGCGGGGAGGACAGGGGTTGGTCAAGAGACCCAGTACTTC
V gene: TRBV5-4; J gene: TRBJ2-5; clone size: NA; D gene: TRBD2; CDR3 protein: CASSFRTSQETQYF; CDR3 DNA: TGTGCCAGCAGCTTCCGGACTAGCCAAGAGACCCAGTACTTC
V gene: TRBV2; J gene: TRBJ2-3; clone size: NA; D gene: NA; CDR3 protein: CASTGGTDTQYF; CDR3 DNA: TGTGCCAGCACTGGCGGCACAGATACGCAGTATTTT
V gene: TRBV6-5; J gene: TRBJ1-2; clone size: NA; D gene: TRBD1; CDR3 protein: CASSYGQGTYGYTF; CDR3 DNA: TGTGCCAGCAGTTACGGACAGGGGACCTATGGCTACACCTTC
V gene: TRBV25-1; J gene: TRBJ2-7; clone size: NA; D gene: NA; CDR3 protein: CASSGRTYEQYF; CDR3 DNA: TGTGCCAGCAGTGGGCGGACCTACGAGCAGTACTTC
V gene: TRBV7-2; J gene: TRBJ2-3; clone size: NA; D gene: NA; CDR3 protein: CASSPSGTRPTQYF; CDR3 DNA: TGTGCCAGCAGCCCGTCCGGCACTAGGCCTACGCAGTATTTT
V gene: TRBV9; J gene: TRBJ2-7; clone size: NA; D gene: NA; CDR3 protein: CASSANQGGTYEQYF; CDR3 DNA: TGTGCCAGCAGCGCCAACCAGGGGGGCACCTACGAGCAGTACTTC
V gene: TRBV18; J gene: TRBJ2-7; clone size: once; D gene: TRBD2; CDR3 protein: CASSPREGESDEQYF; CDR3 DNA: TGTGCCAGCTCACCTCGGGAGGGCGAAAGCGACGAGCAGTACTTC
V gene: TRBV25-1; J gene: TRBJ2-2; clone size: NA; D gene: TRBD2; CDR3 protein: CASSETGAGVSGELFF; CDR3 DNA: TGTGCCAGCAGTGAAACCGGAGCGGGAGTGTCCGGGGAGCTGTTTTTT
V gene: TRBV10-2; J gene: TRBJ1-1; clone size: NA; D gene: NA; CDR3 protein: CASSESKGLDTEAFF; CDR3 DNA: TGCGCCAGCAGTGAGTCGAAGGGGTTGGACACTGAAGCTTTCTTT
V gene: TRBV7-2; J gene: TRBJ1-1; clone size: few; D gene: NA; CDR3 protein: CASSLRSVNTEAFF; CDR3 DNA: TGTGCCAGCAGCTTACGTTCCGTGAACACTGAAGCTTTCTTT
V gene: TRBV2; J gene: TRBJ1-1; clone size: NA; D gene: TRBD1; CDR3 protein: CASFAGGWDTEAFF; CDR3 DNA: TGTGCCAGCTTTGCAGGGGGTTGGGACACTGAAGCTTTCTTT
V gene: TRBV7-8; J gene: TRBJ2-1; clone size: NA; D gene: NA; CDR3 protein: CASSLERSSYNEQLF; CDR3 DNA: TGTGCCAGCAGCTTAGAAAGGAGCTCCTACAATGAGCAGCTCTTC
V gene: TRBV7-9; J gene: TRBJ2-1; clone size: NA; D gene: NA; CDR3 protein: CASSLGVVGNEQFF; CDR3 DNA: TGTGCCAGCAGCTTGGGGGTGGTCGGCAATGAGCAGTTCTTC
V gene: TRBV2; J gene: TRBJ2-5; clone size: NA; D gene: TRBD2; CDR3 protein: CASSEGLSGRHLRAQYF; CDR3 DNA: TGTGCCAGCAGTGAAGGTCTTAGCGGGAGGCACCTCCGGGCCCAGTACTTC
V gene: TRBV6-1; J gene: TRBJ1-5; clone size: NA; D gene: NA; CDR3 protein: CASSESGRGISNQPQHF; CDR3 DNA: TGTGCCAGCAGTGAATCGGGCAGGGGCATTAGCAATCAGCCCCAGCATTTT
V gene: TRBV6-5; J gene: TRBJ1-5; clone size: NA; D gene: TRBD1; CDR3 protein: CASTRGGGEPQHF; CDR3 DNA: TGTGCCAGCACCCGCGGAGGGGGCGAGCCCCAGCATTTT
V gene: TRBV15; J gene: TRBJ1-2; clone size: NA; D gene: NA; CDR3 protein: CATYGRRGADGYTF; CDR3 DNA: TGTGCCACTTACGGCCGCCGTGGGGCGGATGGCTACACCTTC
V gene: TRBV12-3/TRBV12-4; J gene: TRBJ1-1; clone size: NA; D gene: NA; CDR3 protein: CASRRGTEAFF; CDR3 DNA: TGTGCCAGCAGGCGGGGCACTGAAGCTTTCTTT
V gene: TRBV15; J gene: TRBJ2-6; clone size: NA; D gene: NA; CDR3 protein: CATSRPAGANVLTF; CDR3 DNA: TGTGCCACCAGTCGGCCAGCTGGGGCCAACGTCCTGACTTTC
V gene: TRBV3-1/TRBV3-2; J gene: TRBJ2-2; clone size: NA; D gene: NA; CDR3 protein: CASSRGGGPLNTGELFF; CDR3 DNA: TGTGCCAGCAGCCGAGGGGGGGGACCCCTAAACACCGGGGAGCTGTTTTTT
V gene: TRBV7-3; J gene: TRBJ2-5; clone size: NA; D gene: NA; CDR3 protein: CASSLSGQETQYF; CDR3 DNA: TGTGCCAGCAGCTTAAGTGGGCAAGAGACCCAGTACTTC
V gene: TRBV7-2; J gene: TRBJ2-4; clone size: NA; D gene: NA; CDR3 protein: CASSLAPTGAKNIQYF; CDR3 DNA: TGTGCCAGCAGCTTGGCTCCCACGGGGGCCAAAAACATTCAGTACTTC
V gene: TRBV3-1/TRBV3-2; J gene: TRBJ1-1; clone size: NA; D gene: NA; CDR3 protein: CASSPLRSGWDTEAFF; CDR3 DNA: TGTGCCAGCAGCCCACTGAGGTCGGGTTGGGACACTGAAGCTTTCTTT
V gene: TRBV11-2; J gene: TRBJ2-3; clone size: NA; D gene: TRBD2; CDR3 protein: CASSPWTSGTTDTQYF; CDR3 DNA: TGTGCCAGCAGCCCGTGGACTAGCGGAACCACAGATACGCAGTATTTT
V gene: TRBV28; J gene: TRBJ1-2; clone size: NA; D gene: NA; CDR3 protein: CASSYQAGAFGYTF; CDR3 DNA: TGTGCCAGCAGTTACCAAGCGGGGGCTTTTGGCTACACCTTC
V gene: TRBV20-1; J gene: TRBJ1-1; clone size: few; D gene: NA; CDR3 protein: CSATPLLEAFF; CDR3 DNA: TGCAGTGCGACCCCCCTCCTTGAAGCTTTCTTT
V gene: TRBV7-9; J gene: TRBJ2-2; clone size: few; D gene: NA; CDR3 protein: CASRPPLGAGGELFF; CDR3 DNA: TGTGCCAGCAGGCCCCCTTTGGGGGCGGGCGGGGAGCTGTTTTTT
V gene: TRBV7-3; J gene: TRBJ2-7; clone size: NA; D gene: NA; CDR3 protein: CASSLTSRDGYEQYF; CDR3 DNA: TGTGCCAGCAGCTTAACTTCGCGGGACGGATACGAGCAGTACTTC
V gene: TRBV12-3/TRBV12-4; J gene: TRBJ2-2; clone size: NA; D gene: NA; CDR3 protein: CASSPGPSGELFF; CDR3 DNA: TGTGCCAGCAGCCCGGGACCTTCGGGGGAGCTGTTTTTT
V gene: TRBV27; J gene: TRBJ2-5; clone size: NA; D gene: NA; CDR3 protein: CASGQVGETQYF; CDR3 DNA: TGTGCCAGCGGTCAGGTAGGGGAGACCCAGTACTTC
V gene: TRBV19; J gene: TRBJ2-1; clone size: NA; D gene: TRBD1; CDR3 protein: CASTQGQNSYNEQFF; CDR3 DNA: TGTGCCAGTACACAGGGACAGAACTCCTACAATGAGCAGTTCTTC
V gene: TRBV7-9; J gene: TRBJ2-1; clone size: NA; D gene: NA; CDR3 protein: CASNLAGNEQFF; CDR3 DNA: TGTGCCAGCAACCTAGCAGGCAATGAGCAGTTCTTC
V gene: TRBV5-1; J gene: TRBJ2-2; clone size: few; D gene: TRBD2; CDR3 protein: CASSREGGRSTGELFF; CDR3 DNA: TGCGCCAGCAGCCGGGAGGGGGGGCGAAGCACCGGGGAGCTGTTTTTT
V gene: TRBV10-1; J gene: TRBJ1-6; clone size: NA; D gene: TRBD1; CDR3 protein: CASSEGQDGGPPLHF; CDR3 DNA: TGCGCCAGCAGTGAGGGACAGGACGGAGGTCCACCCCTCCACTTT
V gene: TRBV11-2; J gene: TRBJ2-6; clone size: NA; D gene: NA; CDR3 protein: CASSQWGSGANVLTF; CDR3 DNA: TGTGCCAGCAGCCAGTGGGGATCTGGGGCCAACGTCCTGACTTTC
V gene: TRBV12-5; J gene: TRBJ1-3; clone size: NA; D gene: NA; CDR3 protein: CASGRNTIYF; CDR3 DNA: TGTGCTAGTGGTCGAAACACCATATATTTT
V gene: TRBV21-1; J gene: TRBJ2-4; clone size: NA; D gene: NA; CDR3 protein: CASSKGPWLAKNIQYF; CDR3 DNA: TGTGCCAGCAGCAAAGGGCCCTGGCTAGCCAAAAACATTCAGTACTTC